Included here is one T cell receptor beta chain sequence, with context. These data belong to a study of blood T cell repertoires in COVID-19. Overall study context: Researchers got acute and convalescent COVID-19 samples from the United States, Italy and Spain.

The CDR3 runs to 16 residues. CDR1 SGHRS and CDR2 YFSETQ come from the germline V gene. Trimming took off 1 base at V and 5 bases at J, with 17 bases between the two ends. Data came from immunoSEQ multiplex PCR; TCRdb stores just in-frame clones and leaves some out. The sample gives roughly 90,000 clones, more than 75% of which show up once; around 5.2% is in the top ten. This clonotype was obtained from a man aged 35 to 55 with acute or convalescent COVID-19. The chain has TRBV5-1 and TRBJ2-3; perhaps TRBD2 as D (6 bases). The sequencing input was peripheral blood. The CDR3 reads CASSLKAGREGDTQYF. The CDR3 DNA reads TGCGCCAGCAGCTTGAAGGCAGGGCGGGAAGGAGATACGCAGTATTTT.